This passage covers 23 T cell receptor beta chains from one sample sequenced in a study of blood T cell repertoires in COVID-19. Here immunoSEQ multiplex PCR was the method, and the copy in TCRdb shows in-frame clones only, minus some. In the table there are 350,000 to 450,000 clones, approximately 88% of which are singletons. Specimen: peripheral blood. All receptors derive from a man between 35 and 55 years old with acute or convalescent COVID-19.

V is TRBV11-2 and J is TRBJ1-1; D ambiguous. Trimming took off 5 bases at V and 0 bases at J, with 7 bases between the two ends. CDR1 and CDR2 from the germline V gene are SGHAT and FQNNGV. The CDR3 has 13 amino acids. CDR3 bases: TGTGCCAGCAGCCCCGGGATGAACACTGAAGCTTTCTTT. Encoded protein: CASSPGMNTEAFF.

The table lists this clone with a count of one. The genes are TRBV4-2 and TRBJ2-1; TRBD2 agrees at 10 bases. CDR3 size: 15 residues. The germline CDR1 and CDR2 sequences are LGHNA and YNFKEQ. The V segment lost 0 bases and the J segment 7 bases; nucleotides outside the gene matches: 3. The CDR3 bases are TGTGCCAGCAGCCAAGAACTAGCGGGGAGAAATGAGCAGTTCTTC. As protein: CASSQELAGRNEQFF.

This sequence joins TRBV28 and TRBJ1-1; possibly TRBD1 for D (5 bases). CDR3 length equals 14 residues. V lost 3 bases and J 6 bases, leaving 14 bases between the germline ends. Germline V gene data show CDR1 as MDHEN and CDR2 as SYDVKM. The CDR3 region is CASSLGGDKAEAFF. The CDR3 DNA reads as TGTGCCAGCAGTTTGGGAGGGGATAAGGCTGAAGCTTTCTTT.

CDR3 sequence: CASKEGAGASYEQYF. The DNA for the CDR3 is TGTGCCAGCAAAGAGGGAGCGGGGGCCTCCTACGAGCAGTACTTC. The chain combines TRBV5-4 with TRBJ2-7; TRBD2 matches at 8 bases. Losses at the gene ends were 6 bases for V and 0 bases for J; bases not matched to a gene: 8. The germline V gene encodes CDR1 SGHNT and CDR2 YYREEE (reference sequence). This CDR3 has 15 residues.

The chain links TRBV15 to TRBJ1-3, with a possible D match to TRBD1 (6 bases). V was clipped by 0 bases and J by 0 bases, with 15 bases between them. The CDR3 loop spans 18 amino acids. CDR1 LNHNV and CDR2 YYDKDF come from the germline V gene (reference sequence). CDR3 sequence (DNA): TGTGCCACCAGCAGAGATGTTGGGGGCACCTCCTCTGGAAACACCATATATTTT. Its translation is CATSRDVGGTSSGNTIYF.

The V call is TRBV3-1 (or the pseudogene TRBV3-2), the J call TRBJ1-2, with D unresolved. Trimming cost V 1 base and J 2 bases, with 5 bases left between them. The germline gives CDR1 LGHDT, CDR2 YNNKEL (reference sequence). The CDR3 loop spans 13 amino acids. CDR3 coding DNA: TGTGCCAGCAGCCAAGGACTCAACTATGGCTACACCTTC. Translated: CASSQGLNYGYTF.

This clone was recorded once. The chain combines TRBV5-8 with TRBJ2-1, with D possibly matching TRBD1 (6 bases). This CDR3 has 18 amino acids. The ends were cut back, 4 bases at V and 0 bases at J, with 20 bases in the middle. The germline CDR1 and CDR2 sequences are SGHTS and YDEGEE. The CDR3 DNA is TGTGCCAGCAGCCTATCGGGACACGTAAAGAGCTCCTACAATGAGCAGTTCTTC. Protein sequence: CASSLSGHVKSSYNEQFF.

The chain joins TRBV30 to TRBJ1-2, with D perhaps matching TRBD1 (6 bases). The CDR3 loop spans 13 amino acids. Germline values: CDR1 GTSNPN, CDR2 SVGIG (reference sequence). V shed 5 bases and J shed 8 bases, with 18 bases lying between them. CDR3 loop: CAWQGQTLEGYTF. In DNA, the CDR3 is TGTGCCTGGCAAGGACAGACCCTAGAGGGCTACACCTTC. Drawing the rest from reference TRBV30 and TRBJ1-2, the complete variable domain is SQTIHQWPATLVQPVGSPLSLECTVEGTSNPNLYWYRQAAGRGLQLLFYSVGIGQISSEVPQNLSASRPQDRQFILSSKKLLLSDSGFYLCAWQGQTLEGYTFGSGTRLTVV.

This chain uses TRBV7-9 with TRBJ1-2; unclear D gene. V was shortened by 1 base and J by 12 bases, with 12 bases between the two germline ends. Germline V gene data show CDR1 as SEHNR and CDR2 as FQNEAQ (reference sequence). This CDR3 spans 12 amino acids. CDR3 nucleotide sequence: TGTGCCAGCAGCTTAGATTTACGGGAGAACACCTTC. This sequence encodes CASSLDLRENTF.

The gene calls are TRBV6-1 and TRBJ1-2, with D uncertain. The V end lost 3 bases, the J end lost 5 bases, and 13 bases lay between the germline ends. CDR1 MNHNS and CDR2 SASEGT come from the germline V gene. The CDR3 loop spans 14 amino acids. The CDR3 region has the DNA TGTGCCAGCAGTGAGATCGTTTTGACTTATGGCTACACCTTC. Translated, it gives CASSEIVLTYGYTF.

The V and J genes are TRBV7-3 and TRBJ2-1; TRBD1 is a possible D gene (6 bases). The germline V gene has CDR1 SGHTA and CDR2 FQGTGA. V lost 4 bases to trimming and J lost 6 bases, with 10 bases between them. This CDR3 has 13 amino acids. In DNA form, the CDR3 reads TGTGCCAGCAGCTCGGACAGATTCAATGAGCAGTTCTTC. Its protein product is CASSSDRFNEQFF.

A single count supports this clone. This sequence joins TRBV9 and TRBJ1-2; D is uncertain. Germline V lookup: CDR1 SGDLS, CDR2 YYNGEE. The germline V and J ends were trimmed by 7 bases and 8 bases, with 18 bases remaining between them. The CDR3 is 13 amino acids. DNA for the CDR3: TGTGCCAGCCGATCGGGTGACCCCTACGGCTACACCTTC. It codes for CASRSGDPYGYTF.

This rearrangement joins TRBV15 to TRBJ1-1; weak D call: TRBD1 (5 bases). This CDR3 is 11 amino acids long. Germline-derived CDR1 and CDR2 are LNHNV and YYDKDF (reference sequence). With 5 bases removed from V and 7 bases from J, the gap between germline ends came to 8 bases. CDR3 residues: CATSGAREAFF. Written as DNA, the CDR3 is TGTGCCACCAGCGGGGCCCGTGAAGCTTTCTTT.

The chain is built from TRBV6-2 or TRBV6-3 and TRBJ1-6, with TRBD1 as a possible D gene (5 bases). With 1 base removed from V and 6 bases from J, the gap between germline ends came to 10 bases. Germline values: CDR1 MNHEY, CDR2 SVGEGT. The CDR3 runs to 15 residues. CDR3 amino acids: CASSYFIGGNSPLHF. The CDR3 region has the DNA TGTGCCAGCAGTTACTTTATCGGGGGTAATTCACCCCTCCACTTT.

J is TRBJ2-7 and V is TRBV29-1; perhaps TRBD2 as D (5 bases). Germline loops: CDR1 SQVTM, CDR2 ANQGSEA. V lost 4 bases, J lost 0 bases, and 7 bases lay in between. This CDR3 is built from 12 residues. CDR3 amino acids: CSVGGDSYEQYF. The CDR3 coding sequence is TGCAGCGTTGGGGGAGACTCCTACGAGCAGTACTTC.

The rearrangement links TRBV12-3 or TRBV12-4 to TRBJ1-1, with D unclear. Between the trimmed V and J ends, which lost 1 base and 6 bases, there was a span of 9 bases. The CDR3 totals 13 residues. The CDR3: CASSLDREAEAFF. Written as DNA, the CDR3 is TGTGCCAGCAGTTTAGACCGGGAGGCTGAAGCTTTCTTT.

The chain carries TRBV28 and TRBJ1-6; D uncertain. The germline V gene has CDR1 MDHEN and CDR2 SYDVKM. The CDR3 spans 13 residues. V was clipped by 1 base and J by 7 bases, with 5 bases between them. The CDR3 DNA reads as TGTGCCAGCAGTTTATTCCGGAATTCACCCCTCCACTTT. This codes for CASSLFRNSPLHF.

The V gene is TRBV4-1, the J gene TRBJ2-7; the match to TRBD1 covers 7 bases. There are 17 residues in the CDR3. Trimming cost V 3 bases and J 1 base; bases outside gene matches: 12. Germline CDR1 MGHRA, CDR2 YSYEKL. CDR3 protein: CASSHKAGTAESYEQYF. In DNA, the CDR3 is TGCGCCAGCAGCCACAAAGCCGGGACAGCCGAATCCTACGAGCAGTACTTC.

The chain carries TRBV5-4 and TRBJ2-1, with a weak D call TRBD2 (5 bases). Germline V lookup: CDR1 SGHNT, CDR2 YYREEE (reference sequence). Trimming took off 1 base at V and 2 bases at J, with 13 bases between the two ends. The CDR3 spans 16 residues. Here the CDR3 DNA reads TGTGCCAGCAGCTTGTTTGCAGCGGTGACCTACAATGAGCAGTTCTTC. It is translated as CASSLFAAVTYNEQFF.

In nucleotides, the CDR3 is TGTGCCAGCAGCTTTAACACCGGGAAGGTCTATGGCTACACCTTC. Protein product: CASSFNTGKVYGYTF. The V and J genes are TRBV5-4 and TRBJ1-2; D gene unclear. The ends were cut back, 2 bases at V and 4 bases at J, with 15 bases in the middle. The germline CDR1 and CDR2 sequences are SGHNT and YYREEE (reference sequence). There are 15 residues in the CDR3.

This clone showed up just once. This chain connects TRBV11-3 to TRBJ2-7, with 8 bases identical to TRBD1. Germline loops: CDR1 SGHNT, CDR2 YENEEA. The CDR3 is 13 amino acids. The trim removed 3 bases at V and 4 bases at J, leaving 2 bases unmatched. The CDR3 DNA reads as TGTGCCAGCAGCTTTGGACAGGGATACGAGCAGTACTTC. Translated: CASSFGQGYEQYF. Filled out from reference TRBV11-3 and TRBJ2-7, the complete variable domain reads EAGVVQSPRYKIIEKKQPVAFWCNPISGHNTLYWYLQNLGQGPELLIRYENEEAVDDSQLPKDRFSAERLKGVDSTLKIQPAELGDSAVYLCASSFGQGYEQYFGPGTRLTVT.

This chain links TRBV25-1 with TRBJ2-1; 8 bases are a match to TRBD2. Germline lookup yields CDR1 MGHDK and CDR2 SYGVNS. V shed 6 bases, J shed 9 bases, and the junction held 7 bases outside the gene matches. The CDR3 covers 13 residues. The CDR3 DNA follows: TGTGCCAGCAGCCTGACTAGCGTCTCTGAGCAGTTCTTC. Its protein is CASSLTSVSEQFF.

The sample holds one count of this clone. The chain carries TRBV19 and TRBJ1-5, with D perhaps TRBD1 (6 bases). V was shortened by 1 base and J by 5 bases, with 12 bases between the two germline ends. Germline V lookup: CDR1 LNHDA, CDR2 SQIVND (reference sequence). The length of the CDR3 is 15 residues. The CDR3, as DNA: TGTGCCAGTAGTATAGGGGGGCAGGGGTATCAGCCCCAGCATTTT. As protein: CASSIGGQGYQPQHF.